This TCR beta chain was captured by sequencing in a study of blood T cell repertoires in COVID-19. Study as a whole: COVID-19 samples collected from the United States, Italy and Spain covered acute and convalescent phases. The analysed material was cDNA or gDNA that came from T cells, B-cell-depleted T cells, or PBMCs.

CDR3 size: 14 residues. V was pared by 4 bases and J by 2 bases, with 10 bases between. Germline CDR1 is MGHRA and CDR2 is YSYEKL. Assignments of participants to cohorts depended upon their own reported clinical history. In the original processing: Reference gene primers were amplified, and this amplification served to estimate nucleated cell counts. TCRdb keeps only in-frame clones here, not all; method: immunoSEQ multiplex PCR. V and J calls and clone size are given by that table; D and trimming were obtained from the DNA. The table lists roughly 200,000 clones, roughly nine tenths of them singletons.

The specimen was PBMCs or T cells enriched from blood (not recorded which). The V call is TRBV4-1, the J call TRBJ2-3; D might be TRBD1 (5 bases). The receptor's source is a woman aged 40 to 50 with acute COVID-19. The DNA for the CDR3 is TGCGCCAGCAGCCGACAGACAAACACAGATACGCAGTATTTT. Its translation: CASSRQTNTDTQYF.